What follows are 14 T cell receptor beta chains derived from one specimen sequenced in a study of CD8+ T cells in alopecia areata. Treatment defined: oral pan-JAK inhibitor, 5-10 mg twice daily. RNA was isolated and reverse transcribed to cDNA, the sequencing template. The protocol was immunoSEQ multiplex PCR, while the TCRdb copy is restricted to in-frame clones and leaves out a portion. The sample has 150,000 to 200,000 clones; roughly 61% are singletons. The starting material was CD8+ T cells sorted from blood, obtained at week 24, from a patient treated with tofacitinib. The source is a human donor with alopecia areata.

CDR3 DNA sequence: TGTGCCAGCAGTGACGGGGCCCCCAGCAATCAGCCCCAGCATTTT. Translated, it gives CASSDGAPSNQPQHF. The chain employs TRBV2 and TRBJ1-5; a possible D gene is TRBD1 (5 bases). Deletions cut 3 bases from V and 1 base from J, with 10 bases between. The CDR3 extends over 15 amino acids. The V gene's germline CDR1 is SNHLY and CDR2 FYNNEI.

The rearrangement joins TRBV29-1 to TRBJ2-5; 8 nucleotides match TRBD2. Per the germline V gene, CDR1 is SQVTM and CDR2 is ANQGSEA. This CDR3 has 14 residues. Trimming took 2 bases from V and 5 from J; bases not matched to a gene: 7. The CDR3 region is CSVELVAGLETQYF. Written as DNA, the CDR3 is TGCAGCGTTGAATTGGTAGCGGGGTTGGAGACCCAGTACTTC. Full variable domain (rest looked up from reference TRBV29-1 and TRBJ2-5): SAVISQKPSRDICQRGTSLTIQCQVDSQVTMMFWYRQQPGQSLTLIATANQGSEATYESGFVIDKFPISRPNLTFSTLTVSNMSPEDSSIYLCSVELVAGLETQYFGPGTRLLVL.

The V gene is TRBV5-6, the J gene TRBJ1-1; D remains ambiguous. Germline lookup yields CDR1 SGHDT and CDR2 YYEEEE. Trimming cost V 6 bases and J 8 bases, with 14 bases left between them. The CDR3 runs to 12 residues. The CDR3 nucleotides are TGTGCCAGCATTCTCGCTGGGAGAGAAGCTTTCTTT. It codes for CASILAGREAFF.

This chain uses TRBV29-1 with TRBJ2-5; 15 bases map to TRBD2. Germline CDR1 is SQVTM and CDR2 is ANQGSEA. This CDR3 region has 19 residues. After removal of 1 base from V and 0 bases from J, the junction contained 9 bases not matched to a gene. The CDR3 DNA is TGCAGCGTTGAAGCTGGGACTAGCGGGGGGCCTATGTACCAAGAGACCCAGTACTTC. Translation gives CSVEAGTSGGPMYQETQYF.

This clone has more than one count but fewer than ten. The chain links TRBV19 to TRBJ1-1; unclear D gene. V was cut by 9 bases and J by 1 base, with 9 bases left in between. The CDR3 extends over 12 amino acids. Germline CDR1 LNHDA, CDR2 SQIVND (reference sequence). In nucleotides, the CDR3 is TGTGCCAGCCTGGACCGGAACACTGAAGCTTTCTTT. Amino acids: CASLDRNTEAFF.

V and J are TRBV4-1 and TRBJ2-7, with a tentative D call TRBD1 (6 bases). Per germline, CDR1 MGHRA and CDR2 YSYEKL. V was clipped by 5 bases and J by 6 bases, with 14 bases between them. The CDR3 sequence is 13 residues long. The CDR3 DNA sequence: TGCGCCAGCAGCGAAAACAGGGTCCTCGAGCAGTACTTC. Translation gives CASSENRVLEQYF.

This clone was seen only a few times. The genes are TRBV28 and TRBJ2-1; TRBD2 matches at 14 bases. CDR1 and CDR2 from the germline V gene are MDHEN and SYDVKM. With V trimmed by 8 bases and J by 6 bases, 0 bases remained unmatched. CDR3 size: 13 residues. The CDR3 coding sequence is TGTGCCAGCGGGACTAGCGGGGGCAATGAGCAGTTCTTC. Amino acid sequence: CASGTSGGNEQFF.

V and J are TRBV13 and TRBJ1-2; 9 bases align to TRBD1. Germline trimming cut 5 bases from V and 8 bases from J; bases unmatched to any gene: 12. The germline gives CDR1 PRHDT, CDR2 FYEKMQ (reference sequence). The CDR3 runs 15 residues. The DNA for the CDR3 is TGTGCCAGCAGCCCCGGGGGACAGGGTGCCTGGGGCTACACCTTC. This codes for CASSPGGQGAWGYTF.

The J gene is TRBJ1-5, the V gene TRBV6-5; D is possibly TRBD1 (5 bases). Trimming removed 2 bases from V and 6 bases from J, with 11 bases in between. CDR3 length: 14 residues. The germline V gene has CDR1 MNHEY and CDR2 SVGAGI. The CDR3 bases are TGTGCCAGCAGTTACGGGGCAGCTGGTCAGCCCCAGCATTTT. This translates into CASSYGAAGQPQHF.

The chain joins TRBV29-1 to TRBJ2-7; 9 bases agree with TRBD1. V dropped 3 bases and J dropped 3; count of bases not matched to a gene: 3. Germline assignment: CDR1 SQVTM and CDR2 ANQGSEA. The CDR3 runs to 13 residues. CDR3 sequence reads: CSVEGQGIYEQYF. The CDR3 DNA sequence: TGCAGCGTTGAGGGACAGGGAATCTACGAGCAGTACTTC.

V gene TRBV29-1 combines with J gene TRBJ2-3; TRBD2 might be the D (5 bases). The ends were cut back, 8 bases at V and 5 bases at J, with 14 bases in the middle. This CDR3 has 12 amino acids. Per germline, CDR1 SQVTM and CDR2 ANQGSEA. The CDR3 sequence: CSYERGRDTQYF. The CDR3 nucleotides are TGCAGCTACGAACGTGGGAGAGATACGCAGTATTTT.

The rearrangement links TRBV29-1 to TRBJ2-1; 7 bases map to TRBD1. The V gene end was trimmed by 7 bases and the J gene end by 0 bases; junction bases not matched to a gene: 12. The CDR3 runs 16 residues. CDR1 is SQVTM, CDR2 ANQGSEA, per germline. The CDR3 DNA follows: TGCAGCGCCGAGACCGAGGGGGCTCTCTCCTACAATGAGCAGTTCTTC. This sequence encodes CSAETEGALSYNEQFF.

The chain combines TRBV5-1 with TRBJ2-7; TRBD1 agrees at 8 bases. CDR1 is SGHRS and CDR2 is YFSETQ in the germline V gene. V trimming: 3 bases; J trimming: 2 bases; junction bases outside the gene matches: 4. This CDR3 is 14 amino acids long. The CDR3 spells CASSSGTGTYEQYF. The CDR3 DNA sequence: TGCGCCAGCAGCTCCGGGACAGGTACCTACGAGCAGTACTTC.

The genes are TRBV7-9 and TRBJ1-3; TRBD1 is a possible D gene (5 bases). The CDR3 has 14 residues. From germline, CDR1 is SEHNR and CDR2 FQNEAQ (reference sequence). V was cut by 8 bases and J by 7 bases, with 18 bases left in between. CDR3 amino acids: CASYQSGASNTIYF. In nucleotides, the CDR3 is TGTGCCAGCTACCAGTCCGGGGCATCGAACACCATATATTTT.